This entry describes one TCR beta chain. Per germline, CDR1 SGHRS and CDR2 YFSETQ. The CDR3 has 15 residues. V lost 0 bases, J lost 4 bases, and 10 bases lay in between. As processed by the authors: By means of reference gene primer amplification, nucleated cell counts were estimated. The assay was immunoSEQ multiplex PCR, and TCRdb's table has in-frame clones only and misses some. That table supplies the V and J calls and clone size; D and trimming were determined from the DNA. The sample contains approximately 210,000 clones, just under 85% of which appear only once. These data are taken from a study of blood T cell repertoires in COVID-19. Study-wide background: Samples came from the United States, Italy and Spain, spanning acute and convalescent COVID-19. The cDNA or gDNA used as material had been derived from T cells, B-cell-depleted T cells, or PBMCs.

The J gene is TRBJ1-4, the V gene TRBV5-1, with a possible D match to TRBD1 (6 bases). The sample was peripheral blood. The clonotype was recovered from a woman in her fifties or sixties with active or convalescent COVID-19. CDR3 DNA sequence: TGCGCCAGCAGCTTGGGGACAGTCCTTAATGAAAAACTGTTTTTT. Encoded protein: CASSLGTVLNEKLFF.